The rows below give T cell receptor beta chains drawn from one sample of a study of blood T cell repertoires in COVID-19. Clones were sequenced by immunoSEQ multiplex PCR, and TCRdb holds only the in-frame ones, with some missing. In the table there are over 90,000 clones, roughly 80% of which are singletons. What was sequenced was peripheral blood. The receptors here all came from a human donor in a cohort sampled during active COVID-19. CDR3s leave out the opening cysteine and the closing phenylalanine or tryptophan. Each record gives: J gene, V gene, CDR3 protein.

j_call: TRBJ1-3; v_call: TRBV18; cdr3_aa: ASSPNAPGGGNTIY
j_call: TRBJ1-2; v_call: TRBV10-3; cdr3_aa: AISDLGGEDYGYT
j_call: TRBJ1-3; v_call: TRBV5-6; cdr3_aa: ASSSQGSGNTIY
j_call: TRBJ2-4; v_call: TRBV4-2; cdr3_aa: ASSQDLIGRVGGKGKNIQY
j_call: TRBJ1-1; v_call: TRBV5-4; cdr3_aa: ASSLPGVNTEAF
j_call: TRBJ2-2; v_call: TRBV5-6; cdr3_aa: ASSFSTNTGELF
j_call: TRBJ1-4; v_call: TRBV7-9; cdr3_aa: ASSLVGYREGSNEKLF
j_call: TRBJ2-7; v_call: TRBV11-2; cdr3_aa: ASSWELREQQY
j_call: TRBJ2-1; v_call: TRBV7-2; cdr3_aa: ASSLGYGGVSYNEQF
j_call: TRBJ1-5; v_call: TRBV28; cdr3_aa: ASSLPVGQGKNQPQH
j_call: TRBJ1-4; v_call: TRBV7-8; cdr3_aa: ASSSRTNEKLF
j_call: TRBJ2-5; v_call: TRBV10-3; cdr3_aa: AISRGGDLQETQY
j_call: TRBJ1-1; v_call: TRBV30; cdr3_aa: AWSNREWSTEAF
j_call: TRBJ1-2; v_call: TRBV2; cdr3_aa: ASSEAGESSGYT
j_call: TRBJ1-1; v_call: TRBV18; cdr3_aa: ASSPNGQGEAF
j_call: TRBJ2-7; v_call: TRBV4-2; cdr3_aa: ASSQAGGGYEQY
j_call: TRBJ2-1; v_call: TRBV5-5; cdr3_aa: ASSYGTGGSNEQF
j_call: TRBJ2-2; v_call: TRBV7-2; cdr3_aa: ASSPSGRNTGELF
j_call: TRBJ2-3; v_call: TRBV5-1; cdr3_aa: ASRPLTSAVTDTQY
j_call: TRBJ2-1; v_call: TRBV7-2; cdr3_aa: ASSPVPQGLGEQF
j_call: TRBJ2-5; v_call: TRBV18; cdr3_aa: ASSPGGEETQY
j_call: TRBJ1-4; v_call: TRBV28; cdr3_aa: ASSLDRGGTNEKLF
j_call: TRBJ1-5; v_call: TRBV7-2; cdr3_aa: ASSLGARSNQPQH
j_call: TRBJ1-3; v_call: TRBV7-6; cdr3_aa: ASSSQPGQSSGNTIY
j_call: TRBJ1-2; v_call: TRBV2; cdr3_aa: ASTRDRGAYGYT
j_call: TRBJ1-5; v_call: TRBV4-1; cdr3_aa: ASSQPGREYSNQPQH
j_call: TRBJ2-5; v_call: TRBV7-9; cdr3_aa: ASRTARNQETQY
j_call: TRBJ1-2; v_call: TRBV7-9; cdr3_aa: ASSLGQNNYGYT
j_call: TRBJ2-3; v_call: TRBV11-2; cdr3_aa: ASSLTTQGGSTDTQY
j_call: TRBJ1-5; v_call: TRBV7-2; cdr3_aa: ASSLRMLSDSNQPQH
j_call: TRBJ1-1; v_call: TRBV6-2/TRBV6-3; cdr3_aa: ASSPRGGYEAF
j_call: TRBJ1-1; v_call: TRBV2; cdr3_aa: AKPVSEAF
j_call: TRBJ1-3; v_call: TRBV12-3/TRBV12-4; cdr3_aa: ASRPGSGNTIY
j_call: TRBJ2-3; v_call: TRBV5-5; cdr3_aa: ASNLGVAGGVTDTQY
j_call: TRBJ2-1; v_call: TRBV5-1; cdr3_aa: ASSEGPTYEQF
j_call: TRBJ2-7; v_call: TRBV25-1; cdr3_aa: ASRWTGSKEQY
j_call: TRBJ2-2; v_call: TRBV24-1; cdr3_aa: ATSARTGSTGELF
j_call: TRBJ2-3; v_call: TRBV5-1; cdr3_aa: ASSSIAGGRTDTQY
j_call: TRBJ2-7; v_call: TRBV9; cdr3_aa: ASSNLPGTGTYEQY
j_call: TRBJ2-3; v_call: TRBV4-3; cdr3_aa: ASSQLLADTQY
j_call: TRBJ2-5; v_call: TRBV6-4; cdr3_aa: ASSDSWAGELQETQY
j_call: TRBJ2-5; v_call: TRBV7-8; cdr3_aa: ASSLAGQTHSPQY
j_call: TRBJ2-5; v_call: TRBV5-4; cdr3_aa: ASSSGGEETQY
j_call: TRBJ2-1; v_call: TRBV2; cdr3_aa: ASIKEQTNNEQF
j_call: TRBJ2-2; v_call: TRBV9; cdr3_aa: ASSVNSGGAPPRELF
j_call: TRBJ1-1; v_call: TRBV28; cdr3_aa: ASSLRDRGRLAF
j_call: TRBJ2-1; v_call: TRBV5-1; cdr3_aa: ASSLGMSGEAGYNEQF
j_call: TRBJ1-5; v_call: TRBV28; cdr3_aa: ASSLVGPEQRPQH
j_call: TRBJ2-6; v_call: TRBV5-1; cdr3_aa: ASSLRAGNSGANVLT
j_call: TRBJ2-7; v_call: TRBV19; cdr3_aa: ASMSEGKEQY